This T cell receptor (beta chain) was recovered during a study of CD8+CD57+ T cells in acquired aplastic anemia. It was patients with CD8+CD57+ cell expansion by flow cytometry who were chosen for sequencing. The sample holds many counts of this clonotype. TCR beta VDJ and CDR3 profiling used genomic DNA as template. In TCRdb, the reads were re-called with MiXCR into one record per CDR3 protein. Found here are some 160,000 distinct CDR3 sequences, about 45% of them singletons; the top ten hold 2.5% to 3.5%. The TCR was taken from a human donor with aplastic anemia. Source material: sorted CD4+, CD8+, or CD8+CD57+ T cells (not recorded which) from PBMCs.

The CDR3 here is CSASRVNTEAFF. The CDR3 region has the DNA TGCAGTGCTAGTCGTGTGAACACTGAAGCTTTCTTT. J is TRBJ1-1 and V is TRBV20-1; D call uncertain. The CDR3 runs to 12 residues. Germline values: CDR1 DFQATT, CDR2 SNEGSKA (reference sequence). The V end was cut by 3 bases, the J end by 0 bases, with 5 bases between.